The 17 T cell receptor beta chains presented below share a single source sample, sequenced in a study of cytomegalovirus exposure and HLA in healthy donors. 60 Vbeta and 13 Jbeta primers were used in PCR. Profiled with immunoSEQ multiplex PCR; TCRdb holds only in-frame clones, not every one. This sample has around 160,000 clones, with roughly three quarters found just once. The sequencing sample was made of PBMCs. Every receptor here comes from a male donor in good health and CMV-seropositive.

The rearrangement joins TRBV19 to TRBJ1-1; D may be TRBD1 (5 bases). Trimming removed 1 base at V and 1 base at J, with 10 bases between. The CDR3 is 15 amino acids. Germline CDR1 LNHDA, CDR2 SQIVND (reference sequence). The CDR3 DNA follows: TGTGCCAGTAGTATAGTCTTTCAGGGGAACACTGAAGCTTTCTTT. Its protein is CASSIVFQGNTEAFF. Based on the CDR3 plus reference TRBV19 and TRBJ1-1, the full variable domain is DGGITQSPKYLFRKEGQNVTLSCEQNLNHDAMYWYRQDPGQGLRLIYYSQIVNDFQKGDIAEGYSVSREKKESFPLTVTSAQKNPTAFYLCASSIVFQGNTEAFFGQGTRLTVV.

The chain joins TRBV4-1 to TRBJ2-2; 9 bases are shared with TRBD2. The germline V gene encodes CDR1 MGHRA and CDR2 YSYEKL. This CDR3 region has 18 residues. V lost 4 bases and J lost 5; bases outside the gene matches: 14. DNA of the CDR3: TGCGCCAGCAGCCCCTCCCCCCCAGCGGGGGGACGGACCGGGGAGCTGTTTTTT. This translates into CASSPSPPAGGRTGELFF.

V gene TRBV18 combines with J gene TRBJ1-2; D is perhaps TRBD1 (6 bases). The CDR3 sequence is 14 residues long. V lost 2 bases and J lost 7, with 14 bases in between. Germline assignment: CDR1 KGHSH and CDR2 LQKENI. In DNA form, the CDR3 reads TGTGCCAGCTCACCAGTGCAGGGGCGTGTTGGCTACACCTTC. Its translation: CASSPVQGRVGYTF.

This clone was seen just once. The chain uses TRBV30 and TRBJ1-2; possibly TRBD1 for D (5 bases). Trimming left V 8 bases short and J 9 bases short, with 19 bases between. Per germline, CDR1 GTSNPN and CDR2 SVGIG (reference sequence). This CDR3 spans 12 amino acids. CDR3 protein: CAGAVLWESYTF. In DNA form, the CDR3 reads TGTGCCGGGGCAGTTCTCTGGGAAAGCTACACCTTC.

This sequence joins TRBV30 and TRBJ2-3, with D unresolved. Germline V gene lookup returns CDR1 GTSNPN and CDR2 SVGIG (reference sequence). V lost 5 bases to trimming and J lost 3 bases, with 15 bases between them. The CDR3 is 14 amino acids. CDR3 amino acids: CAWSGWLRTDTQYF. The CDR3 bases are TGTGCCTGGTCCGGTTGGTTGAGAACAGATACGCAGTATTTT.

This chain uses TRBV7-8 with TRBJ2-7, with a weak D call TRBD1 (5 bases). CDR1 and CDR2 (germline): SGHVS, FQNEAQ. V shed 1 base and J shed 6 bases, with 16 bases lying between them. There are 15 residues in the CDR3. CDR3 in amino acids: CASSLVSGSFGEQYF. In nucleotides, the CDR3 is TGTGCCAGCAGCTTAGTGTCAGGGTCGTTCGGCGAGCAGTACTTC. Full variable domain (rest looked up from reference TRBV7-8 and TRBJ2-7): GAGVSQSPRYKVAKRGQDVALRCDPISGHVSLFWYQQALGQGPEFLTYFQNEAQLDKSGLPSDRFFAERPEGSVSTLKIQRTQQEDSAVYLCASSLVSGSFGEQYFGPGTRLTVT.

The CDR3 nucleotides are TGTGCCAGCAGCCCAGGACTAGCGGGGGGACAAGAGACCCAGTACTTC. Amino acids: CASSPGLAGGQETQYF. The V call is TRBV5-5, the J call TRBJ2-5, with 14 bases matching TRBD2. Germline V gene sequence: CDR1 SGHKS, CDR2 YYEKEE (reference sequence). V lost 4 bases, J lost 2 bases, and 4 bases stayed unmatched. CDR3 length: 16 residues. Variable domain in full (rest from reference TRBV5-5 and TRBJ2-5): DAGVTQSPTHLIKTRGQQVTLRCSPISGHKSVSWYQQVLGQGPQFIFQYYEKEERGRGNFPDRFSARQFPNYSSELNVNALLLGDSALYLCASSPGLAGGQETQYFGPGTRLLVL.

The chain joins TRBV4-3 to TRBJ2-5; a possible D gene is TRBD1 (6 bases). The CDR3 is made up of 13 amino acids. V shed 0 bases and J shed 7 bases, with 9 bases lying between them. Per the germline V gene, CDR1 is LGHNA and CDR2 is YSLEER. The CDR3 coding sequence is TGCGCCAGCAGCCAAGATAGGGGGTCGACCCAGTACTTC. Its translation is CASSQDRGSTQYF.

The chain carries TRBV7-2 and TRBJ2-5; a possible D gene is TRBD2 (5 bases). This CDR3 is built from 15 residues. Per germline, CDR1 SGHTA and CDR2 FQGNSA. The ends were cut back, 1 base at V and 2 bases at J, with 11 bases in the middle. The CDR3 spells CASSLVAGLQETQYF. The CDR3, as DNA: TGTGCCAGCAGCTTAGTGGCGGGCTTACAAGAGACCCAGTACTTC.

The gene calls are TRBV10-3 and TRBJ2-1; 9 nucleotides agree with TRBD2. Germline V gene lookup returns CDR1 ENHRY and CDR2 SYGVKD. The trim removed 5 bases at V and 8 bases at J, leaving 13 bases unmatched. The CDR3 runs 16 residues. CDR3 residues: CAISLRVAGEGDEQFF. The CDR3 DNA follows: TGTGCCATCAGTCTACGTGTAGCGGGGGAAGGCGATGAGCAGTTCTTC.

This clone appeared once. The rearrangement uses TRBV9 and TRBJ1-6; D is perhaps TRBD1 (6 bases). Per germline, CDR1 SGDLS and CDR2 YYNGEE. The CDR3 loop spans 16 amino acids. Trimming shortened V by 4 bases and J by 6 bases, and 17 bases separated the two germline ends. CDR3 amino acids: CASSSGGGHGNSPLHF. DNA for the CDR3: TGTGCCAGCAGCTCCGGGGGGGGCCATGGTAATTCACCCCTCCACTTT. Filled out from reference TRBV9 and TRBJ1-6, the complete variable domain reads DSGVTQTPKHLITATGQRVTLRCSPRSGDLSVYWYQQSLDQGLQFLIQYYNGEERAKGNILERFSAQQFPDLHSELNLSSLELGDSALYFCASSSGGGHGNSPLHFGNGTRLTVT.

This clone has only a few counts. The V gene is TRBV2, the J gene TRBJ1-1; D not certain. CDR1 SNHLY and CDR2 FYNNEI come from the germline V gene. Trimming took 10 bases from V and 6 from J, leaving 21 bases between them. CDR3 length equals 14 residues. CDR3 DNA: TGTGCCACCGGACTGGGTTTCTCCAATCCTGAAGCTTTCTTT. This codes for CATGLGFSNPEAFF.

V and J are TRBV7-2 and TRBJ2-3; TRBD2 matches at 12 bases. V lost 5 bases, J lost 11 bases, and 17 bases stayed unmatched. Germline V lookup: CDR1 SGHTA, CDR2 FQGNSA. CDR3 length equals 17 residues. DNA for the CDR3: TGTGCCAGCAGCCCACGCCGAACTAGCGGGGGGTTGTTAAAGCAGTATTTT. This encodes CASSPRRTSGGLLKQYF.

The rearrangement uses TRBV2 and TRBJ2-5, with D tentatively TRBD1 (5 bases). The CDR3 sequence is 14 residues long. The V gene lost 7 bases and the J gene lost 5 bases, with 17 bases spanning the gap. The germline V gene encodes CDR1 SNHLY and CDR2 FYNNEI. Here the CDR3 DNA reads TGTGCCAGCAAGGACATCTCCGACTCGGAGACCCAGTACTTC. Protein sequence: CASKDISDSETQYF. Supplemented by reference TRBV2 and TRBJ2-5, the full variable domain reads EPEVTQTPSHQVTQMGQEVILRCVPISNHLYFYWYRQILGQKVEFLVSFYNNEISEKSEIFDDQFSVERPDGSNFTLKIRSTKLEDSAMYFCASKDISDSETQYFGPGTRLLVL.

V and J are TRBV11-1 and TRBJ2-5; possibly TRBD2 for D (6 bases). Germline V gene data show CDR1 as SGHAT and CDR2 as FQDESV (reference sequence). The CDR3 is made up of 15 amino acids. V lost 0 bases, J lost 4 bases, and 12 bases lay in between. CDR3 protein: CASSLARGWRETQYF. Here the CDR3 DNA reads TGTGCCAGCAGCTTAGCGCGGGGATGGAGAGAGACCCAGTACTTC. Based on the CDR3 plus reference TRBV11-1 and TRBJ2-5, the full variable domain is EAEVAQSPRYKITEKSQAVAFWCDPISGHATLYWYRQILGQGPELLVQFQDESVVDDSQLPKDRFSAERLKGVDSTLKIQPAELGDSAMYLCASSLARGWRETQYFGPGTRLLVL.

The rearrangement uses TRBV4-2 and TRBJ1-1, with unresolved D. Trimming removed 0 bases from V and 3 bases from J, with 11 bases in between. Looked up from germline, CDR1 is LGHNA and CDR2 is YNFKEQ. There are 15 residues in the CDR3. CDR3 bases: TGTGCCAGCAGCCAAGATCTCGGGGTTTACACTGAAGCTTTCTTT. Residues: CASSQDLGVYTEAFF.

This clone was counted only a few times. V and J are TRBV7-9 and TRBJ2-7; 8 bases align to TRBD1. V shed 4 bases and J 5 bases; nucleotides not matched to a gene: 13. The CDR3 is 16 residues long. CDR1 is SEHNR and CDR2 is FQNEAQ in the germline V gene (reference sequence). CDR3 region: CASSSNFRGRQHEQYF. In nucleotides, the CDR3 is TGTGCCAGCAGCTCAAATTTCAGGGGGCGGCAACACGAGCAGTACTTC.